The source of this TCR beta chain is a study of T-cell memory formation after mild COVID-19. In TCRdb, the 5' RACE reads were re-called with MiXCR into one record per CDR3 protein. Among 150,000 to 200,000 distinct CDR3 sequences listed, roughly 15% were seen once. The sample holds a few counts of this clonotype. This CDR3 has 16 amino acids. Trimming left V 6 bases short and J 0 bases short, with 14 bases between. Germline CDR1 LNHDA, CDR2 SQIVND (reference sequence). This sequence originates from an adult woman who had mild COVID-19 (a few samples of this study predate the infection). Cell type and time point are not known. V is TRBV19 and J is TRBJ2-2, with D perhaps TRBD1 (6 bases). The sequenced sample was PBMCs or a T cell subset sorted from them (not recorded which). The CDR3 region is CASSRQDMSNTGELFF. Here the CDR3 DNA reads TGTGCCAGTAGCCGACAGGACATGTCGAACACCGGGGAGCTGTTTTTT. The full variable domain, with the rest looked up from reference TRBV19 and TRBJ2-2, is DGGITQSPKYLFRKEGQNVTLSCEQNLNHDAMYWYRQDPGQGLRLIYYSQIVNDFQKGDIAEGYSVSREKKESFPLTVTSAQKNPTAFYLCASSRQDMSNTGELFFGEGSRLTVL.